What follows are 18 T cell receptor beta chains derived from one specimen sequenced in a study of early T cells in non-severe SARS-CoV-2 infection (dated by TCRdb to the early 2020s). Receptors were amplified or captured by 5' RACE. The listed sequencing device is NextSeq 500. TCRdb handled the public reads itself, with Q25 trimming in fastp and clone calling in MiXCR, and kept productive beta chains. CDR3 protein duplicates are merged, each entry listing the most common genes and DNA. Within this sample are roughly 53,000 distinct CDR3 sequences, with around 9.3% of them counted one time only. The ten biggest clones cover 3.9% of the sample. Sequenced material: whole blood, taken at baseline. Receptors were obtained from an adult who was a healthcare worker with PCR-confirmed SARS-CoV-2 infection or an uninfected control (not recorded which).

The J gene is TRBJ2-4, the V gene TRBV11-2; weak D call: TRBD1 (6 bases). CDR3 length: 14 amino acids. Germline V gene sequence: CDR1 SGHAT, CDR2 FQNNGV. V lost 2 bases, J lost 7 bases, and 12 bases lay in between. The CDR3 coding sequence is TGTGCCAGCAGCTTACCTGGGGGCGGTAACATTCAGTACTTC. Translated, it gives CASSLPGGGNIQYF. Supplemented by reference TRBV11-2 and TRBJ2-4, the full variable domain reads EAGVAQSPRYKIIEKRQSVAFWCNPISGHATLYWYQQILGQGPKLLIQFQNNGVVDDSQLPKDRFSAERLKGVDSTLKIQPAKLEDSAVYLCASSLPGGGNIQYFGAGTRLSVL.

This clonotype was picked up a small number of times. The genes are TRBV18 and TRBJ1-1, with D uncertain. This CDR3 spans 15 amino acids. Germline V lookup: CDR1 KGHSH, CDR2 LQKENI. The germline V and J ends were trimmed by 2 bases and 1 base, with 11 bases remaining between them. The CDR3 DNA sequence: TGTGCCAGCTCACCAGCGAGCAGCAGGAACACTGAAGCTTTCTTT. Its protein product is CASSPASSRNTEAFF. Together with reference TRBV18 and TRBJ1-1, the CDR3 gives the full variable domain: NAGVMQNPRHLVRRRGQEARLRCSPMKGHSHVYWYRQLPEEGLKFMVYLQKENIIDESGMPKERFSAEFPKEGPSILRIQQVVRGDSAAYFCASSPASSRNTEAFFGQGTRLTVV.

This chain connects TRBV4-1 to TRBJ1-1; the D gene is possibly TRBD1 (6 bases). Germline CDR1 and CDR2: MGHRA and YSYEKL. V lost 0 bases, J lost 3 bases, and 17 bases lay in between. The CDR3 extends over 17 amino acids. The CDR3 DNA is TGCGCCAGCAGCCAAGATCGGGGGCGCCGTAGGCACACTGAAGCTTTCTTT. Its protein is CASSQDRGRRRHTEAFF.

Ten or more counts support this clonotype. The rearrangement uses TRBV7-2 and TRBJ2-2; TRBD2 agrees at 8 bases. The CDR3 loop spans 15 amino acids. The trim removed 4 bases at V and 1 base at J, leaving 2 bases unmatched. Germline V gene lookup returns CDR1 SGHTA and CDR2 FQGNSA. The CDR3 DNA reads as TGTGCCAGCAGCTCGACTAGCGAGAACACCGGGGAGCTGTTTTTT. Translation: CASSSTSENTGELFF.

This clonotype was seen at least ten times. The chain has TRBV13 and TRBJ2-7; D tentatively reads TRBD1 or TRBD2 (5 bases each). Germline V lookup: CDR1 PRHDT, CDR2 FYEKMQ (reference sequence). This CDR3 contains 15 residues. Trimming pared 2 bases from V and 0 bases from J, leaving 11 bases between. CDR3 loop: CASSLRGAPSYEQYF. DNA of the CDR3: TGTGCCAGCAGCTTACGAGGGGCTCCCTCCTACGAGCAGTACTTC.

Many counts were recorded for this clonotype. The gene calls are TRBV29-1 and TRBJ1-2, with no clear D. V was pared by 5 bases and J by 6 bases, with 16 bases between. In germline, CDR1 is SQVTM, CDR2 ANQGSEA. The CDR3 spans 13 residues. The CDR3 here is CSVFAKAGDGYTF. The CDR3 DNA sequence: TGCAGCGTTTTTGCCAAGGCCGGCGATGGCTACACCTTC.

This clonotype has only a few counts. The rearrangement uses TRBV6-1 and TRBJ1-6, with a tentative D call TRBD1 (6 bases). CDR1 is MNHNS and CDR2 is SASEGT in the germline V gene. The ends were cut back, 5 bases at V and 1 base at J, with 9 bases in the middle. The CDR3 consists of 15 residues. CDR3 loop: CASSNRVSYNSPLHF. The DNA for the CDR3 is TGTGCCAGCAGTAACAGGGTATCCTATAATTCACCCCTCCACTTT.

This clonotype was detected many times. The CDR3 loop reads CASTASGGPQETQYF. The CDR3, as DNA: TGTGCCAGCACGGCTAGCGGGGGCCCCCAAGAGACCCAGTACTTC. The V gene is TRBV12-3 or TRBV12-4, the J gene TRBJ2-5, with 10 positions matching TRBD2. The V and J ends lost 7 bases and 1 base, in that order; junction bases with no gene match: 6. The CDR3 length is 15 residues.

The chain is built from TRBV5-5 and TRBJ2-1; possibly TRBD2 for D (5 bases). The V gene's germline CDR1 is SGHKS and CDR2 YYEKEE (reference sequence). Trimming shortened V by 3 bases and J by 8 bases, and 21 bases separated the two germline ends. The CDR3 has 16 amino acids. CDR3 coding DNA: TGTGCCAGCAGCTCGTCAAGCTCGGGGTCCTTGTATGAGCAGTTCTTC. Translation gives CASSSSSSGSLYEQFF.

The V gene is TRBV10-1, the J gene TRBJ2-7; D remains unclear. V dropped 2 bases and J dropped 4 bases, with 15 bases sitting between them. Germline-derived CDR1 and CDR2 are WNHNN and SYGVQD (reference sequence). The CDR3 has 15 residues. CDR3: CASSEVVTGPYEQYF. Here the CDR3 DNA reads TGCGCCAGCAGTGAGGTGGTCACCGGACCTTACGAGCAGTACTTC.

J is TRBJ2-3 and V is TRBV6-4; D remains unclear. The CDR3 runs 12 residues. CDR1 is MRHNA and CDR2 is SNTAGT in the germline V gene. V was shortened by 4 bases and J by 5 bases, with 7 bases between the two germline ends. The CDR3 DNA is TGTGCCAGCAGTGCGGACGGAGATACGCAGTATTTT. Its translation: CASSADGDTQYF.

In this sample, this clonotype turned up many times. J is TRBJ2-1 and V is TRBV3-1; the D call may be TRBD1 or TRBD2 (5 bases each). Germline CDR1 and CDR2: LGHDT and YNNKEL (reference sequence). The V and J ends lost 4 bases and 5 bases respectively, with 12 bases between them. The CDR3 is 14 residues long. The CDR3 protein is CASSPGPGHNEQFF. CDR3 nucleotide sequence: TGTGCCAGCAGCCCGGGGCCCGGGCACAATGAGCAGTTCTTC.

This clonotype was counted only a few times. This chain connects TRBV6-8 to TRBJ2-7; D is unresolved. V was cut by 7 bases and J by 4 bases, with 20 bases left in between. This CDR3 is 15 amino acids long. Germline V gene sequence: CDR1 MNHGY, CDR2 SAAAGT. DNA for the CDR3: TGTGCCAGCACTAAAACCTATCCAGAACTTTACGAGCAGTACTTC. This sequence encodes CASTKTYPELYEQYF.

This chain joins TRBV19 and TRBJ1-2; 8 nucleotides agree with TRBD1. There are 14 residues in the CDR3. The V gene's germline CDR1 is LNHDA and CDR2 SQIVND (reference sequence). V lost 7 bases, J lost 3 bases, and 7 bases stayed unmatched. In DNA, the CDR3 is TGTGCCAGTACGTGGACAGGGAAGGACTATGGCTACACCTTC. Its translation: CASTWTGKDYGYTF.

The V and J genes are TRBV27 and TRBJ2-3; a weak D match, TRBD1 (7 bases). CDR3 length: 14 residues. Germline V gives CDR1 MNHEY, CDR2 SMNVEV (reference sequence). V lost 5 bases, J lost 4 bases, and 13 bases lay in between. CDR3 coding DNA: TGTGCCAGCAGTAGGCAGGGGGGTCCAGATACGCAGTATTTT. Translation gives CASSRQGGPDTQYF.

This clonotype has at least ten counts. This CDR3 is CASSPDRPGVDEQFF. CDR3 nucleotide sequence: TGCGCCAGCAGCCCCGACAGGCCAGGGGTCGATGAGCAGTTCTTC. J is TRBJ2-1 and V is TRBV5-1; D might be TRBD1 (6 bases). Germline V lookup: CDR1 SGHRS, CDR2 YFSETQ. The V end lost 4 bases, the J end lost 8 bases, and 19 bases lay between the germline ends. The CDR3 loop spans 15 amino acids.

This clonotype has a handful of counts. The chain carries TRBV4-2 and TRBJ1-6; D is undetermined. CDR1 and CDR2 from the germline V gene are LGHNA and YNFKEQ. Trimming removed 2 bases at V and 6 bases at J, with 11 bases between. The CDR3 length is 15 residues. The CDR3, as DNA: TGTGCCAGCAGCCAATTGGGAACGACTAATTCACCCCTCCACTTT. It encodes CASSQLGTTNSPLHF.

This clonotype was seen a handful of times. The chain couples TRBV2 to TRBJ2-3; 10 nucleotides match TRBD1. The V gene's germline CDR1 is SNHLY and CDR2 FYNNEI. The CDR3 has 14 amino acids. V dropped 6 bases and J dropped 4; count of bases not matched to a gene: 4. Here the CDR3 reads CASRGGQGPDTQYF. The CDR3 nucleotides are TGTGCCAGCAGGGGGGGACAGGGGCCAGATACGCAGTATTTT.